This TCR beta chain derives from a study of graft-versus-host responses after intestinal transplantation. Study-level background: All recipients got anti-thymocyte globulin induction, then tacrolimus and steroids for 2 to 3 years.

Study findings and constraints: Early after transplant, HvG clones declined as circulating GvH clones peaked. Patients with graft-donor T cell macrochimerism had high graft-versus-host to host-versus-graft clonal ratios in allografts.

The V end was cut by 5 bases, the J end by 4 bases, with 15 bases between. Germline V gene sequence: CDR1 MNHNS, CDR2 SASEGT. This CDR3 spans 15 amino acids. Remarks on this clone: The antigen is unknown.

Produced via immunoSEQ multiplex PCR; TCRdb's table is partial and in-frame only. The table records approximately 100,000 clones, roughly 88% of them present only once. The TCR originated in a human patient who received an intestinal transplant, so some T cells may come from the graft donor. The sample here was PBMCs, taken 255 days after intestinal transplant. The chain has TRBV6-1 and TRBJ2-1, with unresolved D. CDR3 nucleotides: TGTGCCAGCAGTTCCCGGCCTATTAGGTACAATGAGCAGTTCTTC. Translation gives CASSSRPIRYNEQFF.